This T cell receptor (beta chain) was sequenced during a study of beta chain features in type 1 diabetes. All of the isolated RNA was reverse transcribed, so expressed TCRB transcripts were sequenced. Naive, central memory and regulatory T cell samples averaged about 4 million immunoSEQ reads each. Clones were read by immunoSEQ multiplex PCR, and TCRdb kept only the in-frame ones, dropping some. The sample lists 150,000 or so clones; about 9.8% were seen once. V lost 2 bases and J lost 7; bases outside the gene matches: 8. CDR3 length: 15 amino acids. In germline, CDR1 is SNHLY, CDR2 FYNNEI. Researchers reported sorting CD4+ naive, central memory, regulatory and stem cell-like memory cells via CD45RO/CCR7/CD25/CD127/CD95/CD27. Without exception, sorted populations had purity beyond 95%. With regard to this clone: Its specificity is not known.

Whole-study findings and limits: Patients showed naive, central memory and Treg TCRB repertoires that appeared more similar than those of healthy donors.

Sample: central memory CD4+ T cells from blood. The source is a woman younger than 35 in good health. The chain employs TRBV2 and TRBJ2-3, with 8 bases aligning to TRBD1. CDR3 in DNA: TGTGCCAGCAGTGAAAGACAGGGGAGTGTGAATACGCAGTATTTT. It specifies CASSERQGSVNTQYF.